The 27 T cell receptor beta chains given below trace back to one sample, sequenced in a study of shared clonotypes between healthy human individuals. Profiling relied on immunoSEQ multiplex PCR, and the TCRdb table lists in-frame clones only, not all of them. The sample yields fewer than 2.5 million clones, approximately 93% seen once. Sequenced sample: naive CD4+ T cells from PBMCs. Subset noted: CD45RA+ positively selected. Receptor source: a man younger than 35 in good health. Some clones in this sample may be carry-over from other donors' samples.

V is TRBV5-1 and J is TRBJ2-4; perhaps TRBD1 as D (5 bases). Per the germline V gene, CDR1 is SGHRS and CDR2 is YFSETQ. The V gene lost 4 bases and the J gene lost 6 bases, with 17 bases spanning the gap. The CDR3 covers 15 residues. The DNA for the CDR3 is TGCGCCAGCAGCCTTGATACAGCAAGGGGAAACATTCAGTACTTC. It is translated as CASSLDTARGNIQYF.

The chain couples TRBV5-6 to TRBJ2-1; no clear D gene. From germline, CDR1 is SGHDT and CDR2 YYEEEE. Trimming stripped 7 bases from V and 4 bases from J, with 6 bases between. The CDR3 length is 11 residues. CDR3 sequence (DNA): TGTGCCAGCGCATCGTACAATGAGCAGTTCTTC. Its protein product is CASASYNEQFF.

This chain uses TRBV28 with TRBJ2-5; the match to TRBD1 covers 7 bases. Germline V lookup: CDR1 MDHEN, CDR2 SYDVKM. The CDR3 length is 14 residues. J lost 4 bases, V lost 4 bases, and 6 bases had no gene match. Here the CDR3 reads CASSSGQDRETQYF. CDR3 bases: TGTGCCAGCAGTTCTGGACAGGATAGAGAGACCCAGTACTTC.

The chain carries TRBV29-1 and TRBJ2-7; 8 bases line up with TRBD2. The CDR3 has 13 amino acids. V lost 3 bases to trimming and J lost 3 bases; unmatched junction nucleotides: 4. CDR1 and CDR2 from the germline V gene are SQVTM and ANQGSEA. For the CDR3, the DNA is TGCAGCGTTGATCCCGGGACTAGCTACGAGCAGTACTTC. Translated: CSVDPGTSYEQYF.

The CDR3 region has the DNA TGCGCCAGCAGCTTGGAAGGTGACTTCGAGCAGTACTTC. It codes for CASSLEGDFEQYF. The chain recombines TRBV5-1 with TRBJ2-7; D is uncertain. Trimming shortened V by 0 bases and J by 6 bases, and 10 bases separated the two germline ends. The CDR3 loop spans 13 amino acids. Germline V gene lookup returns CDR1 SGHRS and CDR2 YFSETQ.

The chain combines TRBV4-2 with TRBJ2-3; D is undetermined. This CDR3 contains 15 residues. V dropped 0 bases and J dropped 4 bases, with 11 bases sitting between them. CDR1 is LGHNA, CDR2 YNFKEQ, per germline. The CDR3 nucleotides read TGTGCCAGCAGCCAAGATTCCAGCCGGGCAGATACGCAGTATTTT. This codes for CASSQDSSRADTQYF.

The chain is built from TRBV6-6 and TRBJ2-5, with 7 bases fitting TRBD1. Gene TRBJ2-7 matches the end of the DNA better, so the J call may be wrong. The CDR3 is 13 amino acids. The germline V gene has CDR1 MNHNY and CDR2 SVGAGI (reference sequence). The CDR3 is CASEGTVLYEQYF. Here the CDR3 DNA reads TGTGCCAGCGAGGGGACAGTGCTCTACGAGCAGTACTTC.

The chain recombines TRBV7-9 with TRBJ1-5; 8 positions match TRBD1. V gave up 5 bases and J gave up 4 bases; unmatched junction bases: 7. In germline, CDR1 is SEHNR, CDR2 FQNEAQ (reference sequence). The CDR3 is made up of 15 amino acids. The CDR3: CASSPGQGTNQPQHF. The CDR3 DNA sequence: TGTGCCAGCAGCCCCGGACAGGGCACAAATCAGCCCCAGCATTTT.

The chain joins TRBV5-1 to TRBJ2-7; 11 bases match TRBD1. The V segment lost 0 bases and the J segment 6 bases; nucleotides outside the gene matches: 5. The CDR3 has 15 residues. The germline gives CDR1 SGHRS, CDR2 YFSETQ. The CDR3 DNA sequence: TGCGCCAGCAGCTTGGCCGGGGACAGGGGGGCCGAGCAGTACTTC. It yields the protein CASSLAGDRGAEQYF. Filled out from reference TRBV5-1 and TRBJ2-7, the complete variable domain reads KAGVTQTPRYLIKTRGQQVTLSCSPISGHRSVSWYQQTPGQGLQFLFEYFSETQRNKGNFPGRFSGRQFSNSRSEMNVSTLELGDSALYLCASSLAGDRGAEQYFGPGTRLTVT.

The CDR3 DNA is TGTGCCAGCAACACTTTAAGTTATAATGAAAAACTGTTTTTT. Protein product: CASNTLSYNEKLFF. The V gene is TRBV6-1, the J gene TRBJ1-4; unclear D gene. This CDR3 spans 14 amino acids. Germline V gene data show CDR1 as MNHNS and CDR2 as SASEGT. Trimming took off 7 bases at V and 4 bases at J, with 13 bases between the two ends.

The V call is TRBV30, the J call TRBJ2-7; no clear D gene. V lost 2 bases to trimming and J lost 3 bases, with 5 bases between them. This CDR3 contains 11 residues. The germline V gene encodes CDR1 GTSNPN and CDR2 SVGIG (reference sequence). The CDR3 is CAWSILYEQYF. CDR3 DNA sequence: TGTGCCTGGAGTATCCTCTACGAGCAGTACTTC.

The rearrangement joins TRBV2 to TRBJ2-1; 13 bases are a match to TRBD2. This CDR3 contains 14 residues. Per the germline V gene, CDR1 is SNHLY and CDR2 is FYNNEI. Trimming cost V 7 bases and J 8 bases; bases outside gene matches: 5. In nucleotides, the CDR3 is TGTGCCAGCACATTCACTAGCGGGAGGGATGAGCAGTTCTTC. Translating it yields CASTFTSGRDEQFF.

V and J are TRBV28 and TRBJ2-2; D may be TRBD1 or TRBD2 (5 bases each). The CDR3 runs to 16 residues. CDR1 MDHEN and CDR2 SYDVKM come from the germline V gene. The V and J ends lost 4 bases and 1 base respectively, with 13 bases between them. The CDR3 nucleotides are TGTGCCAGCAGTTCCCCCGGGGCCGAGAACACCGGGGAGCTGTTTTTT. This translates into CASSSPGAENTGELFF.

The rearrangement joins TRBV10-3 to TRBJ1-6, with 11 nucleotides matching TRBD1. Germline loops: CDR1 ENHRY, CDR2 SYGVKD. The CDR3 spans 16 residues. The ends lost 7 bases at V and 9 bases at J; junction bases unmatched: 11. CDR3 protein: CAITSGTGGSSSPLHF. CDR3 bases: TGTGCCATCACGTCCGGGACAGGGGGATCTTCTTCACCCCTCCACTTT.

The CDR3, as DNA: TGTGCCAGCAGCCCCGGGAGGGGGCCAACCGGGGAGCTGTTTTTT. Translating it yields CASSPGRGPTGELFF. The chain couples TRBV7-2 to TRBJ2-2; TRBD2 might be the D (8 bases). The germline V and J ends were trimmed by 5 bases and 5 bases, with 15 bases remaining between them. The CDR3 is 15 amino acids. Germline values: CDR1 SGHTA, CDR2 FQGNSA.

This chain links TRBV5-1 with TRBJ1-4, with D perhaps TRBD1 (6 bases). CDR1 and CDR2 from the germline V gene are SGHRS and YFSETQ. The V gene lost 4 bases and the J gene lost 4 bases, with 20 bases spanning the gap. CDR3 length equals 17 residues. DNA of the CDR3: TGCGCCAGCAGCCCAACTCCACAGGGCTCGGGTAATGAAAAACTGTTTTTT. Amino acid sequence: CASSPTPQGSGNEKLFF.

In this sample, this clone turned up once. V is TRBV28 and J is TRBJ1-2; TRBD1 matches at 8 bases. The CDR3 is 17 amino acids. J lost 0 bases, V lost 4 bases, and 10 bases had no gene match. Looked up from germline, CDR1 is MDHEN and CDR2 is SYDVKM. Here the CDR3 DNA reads TGTGCCAGCAGTTCGCCCGACAGGGGACCAGCTAACTATGGCTACACCTTC. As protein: CASSSPDRGPANYGYTF.

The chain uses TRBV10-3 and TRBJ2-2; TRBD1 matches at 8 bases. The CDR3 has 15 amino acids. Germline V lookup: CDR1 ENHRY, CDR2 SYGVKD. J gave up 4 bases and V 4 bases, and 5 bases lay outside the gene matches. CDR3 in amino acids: CAISAGQGGTGELFF. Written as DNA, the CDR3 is TGTGCCATCAGTGCCGGACAGGGCGGCACCGGGGAGCTGTTTTTT.

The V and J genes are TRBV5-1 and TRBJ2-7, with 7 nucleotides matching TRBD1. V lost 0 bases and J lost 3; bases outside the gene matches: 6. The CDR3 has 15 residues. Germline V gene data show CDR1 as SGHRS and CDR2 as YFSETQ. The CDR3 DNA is TGCGCCAGCAGCTTGGCGACAGGGTATGTCTACGAGCAGTACTTC. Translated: CASSLATGYVYEQYF.

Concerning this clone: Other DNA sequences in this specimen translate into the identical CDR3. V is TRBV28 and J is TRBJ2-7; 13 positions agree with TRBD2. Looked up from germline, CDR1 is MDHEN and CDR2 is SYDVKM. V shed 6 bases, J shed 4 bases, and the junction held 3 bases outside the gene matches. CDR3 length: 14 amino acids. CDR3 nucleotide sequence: TGTGCCAGCAGGTGGACTAGCGGGAGTTACGAGCAGTACTTC. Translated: CASRWTSGSYEQYF.

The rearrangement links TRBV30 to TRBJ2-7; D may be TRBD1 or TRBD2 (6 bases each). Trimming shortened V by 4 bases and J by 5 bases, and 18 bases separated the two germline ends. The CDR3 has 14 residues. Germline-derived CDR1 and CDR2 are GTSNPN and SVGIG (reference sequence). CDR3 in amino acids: CAWTPGAARDEQYF. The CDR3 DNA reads TGTGCCTGGACCCCGGGGGCAGCCCGGGACGAGCAGTACTTC.

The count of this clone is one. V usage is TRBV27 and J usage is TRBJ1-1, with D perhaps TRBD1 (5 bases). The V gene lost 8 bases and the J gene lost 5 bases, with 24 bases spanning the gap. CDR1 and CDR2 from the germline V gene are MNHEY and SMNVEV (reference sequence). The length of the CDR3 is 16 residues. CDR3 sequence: CASRGGAVTEWTEAFF. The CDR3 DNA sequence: TGTGCCAGCCGGGGAGGGGCAGTCACGGAGTGGACTGAAGCTTTCTTT.

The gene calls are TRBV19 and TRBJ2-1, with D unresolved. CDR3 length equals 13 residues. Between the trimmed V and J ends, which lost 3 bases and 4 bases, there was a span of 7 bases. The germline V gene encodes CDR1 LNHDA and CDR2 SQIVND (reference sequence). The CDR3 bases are TGTGCCAGTAGTATCGACTTGTACAATGAGCAGTTCTTC. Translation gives CASSIDLYNEQFF.

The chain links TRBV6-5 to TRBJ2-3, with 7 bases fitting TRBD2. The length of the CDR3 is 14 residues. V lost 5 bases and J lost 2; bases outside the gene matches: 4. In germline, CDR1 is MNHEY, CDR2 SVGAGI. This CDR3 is CASSPGLNTDTQYF. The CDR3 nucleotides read TGTGCCAGCAGTCCGGGACTAAACACAGATACGCAGTATTTT.

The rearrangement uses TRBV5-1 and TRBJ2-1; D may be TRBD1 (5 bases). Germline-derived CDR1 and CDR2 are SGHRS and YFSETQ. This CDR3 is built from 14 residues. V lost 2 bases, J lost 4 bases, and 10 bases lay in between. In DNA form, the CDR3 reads TGCGCCAGCAGCTTTAGGGGCAGATACAATGAGCAGTTCTTC. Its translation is CASSFRGRYNEQFF.

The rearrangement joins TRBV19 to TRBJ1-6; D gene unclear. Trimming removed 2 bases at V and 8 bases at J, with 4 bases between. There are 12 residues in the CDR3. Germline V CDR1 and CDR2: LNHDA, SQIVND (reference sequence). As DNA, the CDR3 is TGTGCCAGTAGTATAACCGATTCACCCCTCCACTTT. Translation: CASSITDSPLHF.

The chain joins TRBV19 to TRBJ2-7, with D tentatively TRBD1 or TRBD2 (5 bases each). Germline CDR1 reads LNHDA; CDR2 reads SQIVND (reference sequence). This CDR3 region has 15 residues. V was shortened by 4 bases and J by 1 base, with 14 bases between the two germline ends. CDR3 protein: CASSTKQGDSYEQYF. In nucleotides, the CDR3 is TGTGCCAGTAGTACGAAGCAGGGAGATTCCTACGAGCAGTACTTC.